This T cell receptor beta chain was observed in a study of regulatory T cells in long-lasting Graves disease. The ends lost 5 bases at V and 3 bases at J; junction bases unmatched: 8. Germline V lookup: CDR1 MNHEY, CDR2 SVGEGT. The CDR3 totals 17 residues. Specified time point: newly diagnosed GD, antithyroid drugs for less than 3 months. PBMCs provided the RNA from which the TCR library was made. iRepertoire HTBI primers and Arm-PCR of CDR3 regions built TCR beta libraries. TCRdb reanalysed the multiplex PCR reads using MiXCR and keeps one entry per CDR3 protein. The table has some 200,000 distinct CDR3 sequences, approximately 18% seen once. This clonotype was found a few times. The sample also formed part of further work on T cells in Graves' hyperthyroidism and ophthalmopathy.

The TCR was taken from a woman in her 30s with Graves disease. The chain uses TRBV6-2 or TRBV6-3 and TRBJ2-3; 13 nucleotides match TRBD2. The specimen was peripheral blood mononuclear cells (PBMCs), collected at new diagnosis, from a patient treated with antithyroid drugs. CDR3: CASSEGLAGVWTDTQYF. For the CDR3, the DNA is TGTGCCAGCAGTGAAGGACTAGCGGGGGTATGGACAGATACGCAGTATTTT.